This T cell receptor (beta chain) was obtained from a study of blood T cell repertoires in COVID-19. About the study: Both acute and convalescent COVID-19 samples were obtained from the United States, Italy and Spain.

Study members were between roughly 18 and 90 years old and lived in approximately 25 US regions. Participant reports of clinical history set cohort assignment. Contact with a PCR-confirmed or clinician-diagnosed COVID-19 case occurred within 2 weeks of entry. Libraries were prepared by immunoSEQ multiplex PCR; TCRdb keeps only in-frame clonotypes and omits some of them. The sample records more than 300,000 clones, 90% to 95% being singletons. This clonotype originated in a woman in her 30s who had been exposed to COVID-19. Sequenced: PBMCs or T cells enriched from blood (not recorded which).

The CDR3 DNA reads TGTGCCAGTAGTATGGCGACAGGCTGGAAGTGGAGCAATCAGCCCCAGCATTTT. Residues: CASSMATGWKWSNQPQHF. The chain couples TRBV19 to TRBJ1-5; D possibly corresponds to TRBD1 (6 bases). Germline CDR1 reads LNHDA; CDR2 reads SQIVND (reference sequence). There are 18 residues in the CDR3. Trimming pared 3 bases from V and 1 base from J, leaving 19 bases between.